Listed below are T cell receptor beta chains from one sample, sequenced in a study of CD8+ T cells in alopecia areata. Profiled with immunoSEQ multiplex PCR; TCRdb holds only in-frame clones, not every one. The sample has roughly 250,000 clones, roughly 69% seen once. Material: CD4+ T cells sorted from blood, obtained at week 0. The receptor source for this set is a human donor with alopecia areata. The CDR3 runs from the conserved cysteine through the conserved F or W.

J gene | V gene | CDR3 protein
TRBJ2-5 | TRBV29-1 | CSVYRTRETQYF
TRBJ1-1 | TRBV4-2 | CASSHRDGLNTEAFF
TRBJ2-3 | TRBV29-1 | CSGRWDSDSTDTQYF
TRBJ1-5 | TRBV29-1 | CSVAAGRGQNQPQHF
TRBJ1-6 | TRBV7-2 | CASSGQTGVHSPLHF
TRBJ2-3 | TRBV7-2 | CASSGGGPRDTQYF
TRBJ1-5 | TRBV30 | CAWSHRGNQPQHF
TRBJ2-2 | TRBV29-1 | CSGSHTGELFF
TRBJ1-2 | TRBV2 | CASTLGGDYGYTF
TRBJ2-1 | TRBV7-9 | CASSLAFGSSYNEQFF
TRBJ2-6 | TRBV29-1 | CSVPGTASSGANVLTF
TRBJ2-3 | TRBV27 | CASGDRGTDTQYF
TRBJ1-2 | TRBV29-1 | CSVVTGTGYGYTF
TRBJ2-1 | TRBV4-2 | CASSQDPGGPPYNEQFF
TRBJ1-2 | TRBV2 | CASIRQGYGYTF
TRBJ1-2 | TRBV18 | CASSPPSAGNYGYTF
TRBJ2-1 | TRBV7-2 | CASSTSGASYNEQFF
TRBJ2-5 | TRBV7-9 | CASSQRRDGQETQYF
TRBJ2-2 | TRBV7-2 | CASGLPQGQAVGELFF
TRBJ1-5 | TRBV18 | CASSSVDNQPQHF
TRBJ2-7 | TRBV15 | CATSRDGGEQYF
TRBJ1-6 | TRBV2 | CASSGGETRSPLHF
TRBJ1-2 | TRBV7-2 | CASGMTKGTYTF
TRBJ1-1 | TRBV4-3 | CASSQDPDRGNTEAFF
TRBJ1-2 | TRBV6-5 | CASRRRGVGYTF
TRBJ2-3 | TRBV7-9 | CASSLAAVDTQYF
TRBJ1-6 | TRBV29-1 | CSAGTQDSNSPLHF
TRBJ2-5 | TRBV7-2 | CASSLDRETQYF
TRBJ2-3 | TRBV5-1 | CASSLRGVEADTQYF
TRBJ1-6 | TRBV20-1 | CSASMPLGLHF
TRBJ2-2 | TRBV29-1 | CSVGGQGDSVNTGELFF
TRBJ1-2 | TRBV29-1 | CSVGGGVYGYTF
TRBJ2-5 | TRBV11-2 | CASSSFERRGQETQYF
TRBJ1-5 | TRBV9 | CASSVGAGDQPQHF
TRBJ1-2 | TRBV6-5 | CASSSWTGEDGYTF
TRBJ2-2 | TRBV5-4 | CASSLAGGSGELFF
TRBJ2-3 | TRBV29-1 | CSEGQGGTDTQYF
TRBJ1-6 | TRBV27 | CASRLSHNSPLHF
TRBJ1-2 | TRBV15 | CATSRDGGTGPNRYGYTF
TRBJ2-3 | TRBV6-1 | CASLFRGTSTDTQYF
TRBJ1-2 | TRBV7-9 | CASSPRVQHLYGYTF
TRBJ2-5 | TRBV9 | CASSDQDGGRETQYF
TRBJ2-1 | TRBV27 | CASSAVAGGIYNEQFF
TRBJ2-1 | TRBV15 | CATSRDRADSYNEQFF
TRBJ2-7 | TRBV28 | CASQGGSSYEQYF
TRBJ1-5 | TRBV30 | CAWSALGAGGNQPQHF
TRBJ2-1 | TRBV7-2 | CASSPGRDNEQFF
TRBJ2-7 | TRBV6-5 | CASSLGQRTYEQYF
TRBJ1-5 | TRBV30 | CAWSVGQGPQPQHF
TRBJ1-2 | TRBV5-1 | CASSLSKANYGYTF
TRBJ2-5 | TRBV6-5 | CASSYLQTQYF
TRBJ1-4 | TRBV30 | CAWSGTGGEKLFF
TRBJ2-6 | TRBV11-2 | CASKRRGPSGANVLTF
TRBJ2-3 | TRBV6-6 | CASSYGTDTQYF
TRBJ2-4 | TRBV23-1 | CASRNLNIQYF
TRBJ2-7 | TRBV5-1 | CASSADSISYEQYF